This is a list of T cell receptor beta chains from one sample in a study of blood T cell repertoires in COVID-19. Only in-frame clones appear in the TCRdb table, and some are missing; sequencing was by immunoSEQ multiplex PCR. The table lists 40,000 to 50,000 clones, 65% to 90% of them singletons. The sequencing sample was made of peripheral blood. The receptors derive from a woman older than 75 with acute or convalescent COVID-19. Both conserved end residues are trimmed from each CDR3. The order of the fields is J gene, V gene, D gene, CDR3 protein. The D gene is left open where the match is weak.

>TRBJ2-3|TRBV7-9|.
ASSLVRSPLTDTQY
>TRBJ2-1|TRBV7-2|TRBD2
ASSQPGLATGNEQF
>TRBJ1-2|TRBV3-1/TRBV3-2|TRBD1
ASSQQTGTYYGYT
>TRBJ1-1|TRBV5-1|.
ASSLEPGGQRNTEAF
>TRBJ2-3|TRBV24-1|.
ATGQYTDTQY
>TRBJ1-5|TRBV4-2|TRBD1
ASSQADRGHDQPQH
>TRBJ2-2|TRBV7-7|.
ASTPGSSNTGELF
>TRBJ2-3|TRBV3-1/TRBV3-2|TRBD2
ASSDLSGVPDTQY
>TRBJ2-7|TRBV24-1|TRBD1
ATSGIPGQGPYEQY
>TRBJ2-7|TRBV5-5|.
ASSLQAAYEQY
>TRBJ2-3|TRBV7-2|.
ASSFQGSTDTQY
>TRBJ1-3|TRBV2|.
ASSEAGHPGNTIY
>TRBJ2-7|TRBV2|TRBD2
ASSRTSGGPFLEH
>TRBJ1-4|TRBV5-8|TRBD1
ASRRTGTDNEKLF
>TRBJ1-6|TRBV2|TRBD1
ASSLQGVTNSPLH
>TRBJ2-7|TRBV19|TRBD1
ASSRQGDEQY
>TRBJ2-1|TRBV7-9|.
ASTPPTGFNEQF
>TRBJ1-2|TRBV9|.
ASSIGLLWNYGYT
>TRBJ1-2|TRBV7-2|TRBD1
ASSSGQGNGYT
>TRBJ1-3|TRBV3-1/TRBV3-2|.
ASSQEGGPSGNTIY